This T cell receptor (beta chain) was identified in a study of blood T cell repertoires in COVID-19. Background on the study: COVID-19 samples collected from the United States, Italy and Spain covered acute and convalescent phases. Sources were T cells, B-cell-depleted T cells, or PBMCs; the material itself was cDNA or gDNA.

This CDR3 comprises 13 residues. CDR1 and CDR2 (germline): MNHEY, SVGAGI. V gave up 8 bases and J gave up 1 base, with 8 bases separating them. Per the study methods: Estimation of nucleated cell counts relied on the amplification of reference gene primers. Produced via immunoSEQ multiplex PCR; TCRdb's table is partial and in-frame only. V and J calls and clone size are copied from that table; D and trimming were computed from the DNA. The sample lists approximately 250,000 clones, around 86% occurring once. Specimen: peripheral blood. The chain is built from TRBV6-5 and TRBJ2-2; no definite D call. This clonotype was sampled from a man younger than 45 who had recovered from COVID-19. The chain's CDR3 is CASWAGNTGELFF. CDR3 DNA: TGTGCCAGCTGGGCCGGGAACACCGGGGAGCTGTTTTTT.